These 31 T cell receptor beta chains were sequenced from one sample in a study of vaccination effects on CD4 cells after COVID-19. The repertoire was sequenced with immunoSEQ multiplex PCR; TCRdb's copy has only in-frame clones and lacks some. The sample has about 24,000 clones; about 72% are singletons. Expansion with viral peptide pools was applied to antigen-specific CD4+ T cells by the ViraFEST assay prior to sequencing. Subsequent to a culture period of under 11 days, CD4+ T cells were isolated. Vaccinated participants had no history of SARS-CoV-2 infection and tested negative for nucleocapsid antibodies. Their antigens are not known. The source material was CD4+ T cells from PBMCs cultured with HCoV-OC43 spike peptides, sampled before COVID-19 vaccination. Subset here: HCoV-OC43 spike overlapping peptide pool stimulation. These receptor sequences come from a human donor who received a COVID-19 vaccine.

This clone was seen more than once but under ten times. The genes are TRBV3-1 (or the pseudogene TRBV3-2) and TRBJ2-1, with TRBD2 identical over 10 bases. V trimming: 7 bases; J trimming: 10 bases; junction bases outside the gene matches: 7. This CDR3 spans 13 amino acids. The germline gives CDR1 LGHDT, CDR2 YNNKEL (reference sequence). CDR3 nucleotide sequence: TGTGCCAGCACCAGCGGGAGGGCCCGGGAGCAGTTCTTC. This codes for CASTSGRAREQFF.

This clone has more than one count but fewer than ten. This chain uses TRBV6-1 with TRBJ2-7, with D possibly TRBD1 on 6 matching bases. Germline V gene sequence: CDR1 MNHNS, CDR2 SASEGT. This CDR3 has 14 residues. V was clipped by 1 base and J by 2 bases, with 9 bases between them. The CDR3 region is CASSEGTETYEQYF. In DNA form, the CDR3 reads TGTGCCAGCAGTGAAGGGACAGAGACCTACGAGCAGTACTTC.

The V gene is TRBV6-5, the J gene TRBJ1-2; D unclear. Trimming took 4 bases from V and 3 from J, leaving 15 bases between them. The CDR3 length is 15 residues. The germline V gene has CDR1 MNHEY and CDR2 SVGAGI. CDR3 in amino acids: CASSSRAGGDYGYTF. The DNA for the CDR3 is TGTGCCAGCAGTTCACGGGCAGGAGGTGACTATGGCTACACCTTC.

The CDR3 loop is CASSGSGMEQGAGYGYTF. In DNA, the CDR3 is TGTGCTAGTAGTGGGTCGGGGATGGAACAGGGGGCGGGCTATGGCTACACCTTC. The chain combines TRBV12-5 with TRBJ1-2, with 9 bases identical to TRBD1. V dropped 8 bases and J dropped 4; count of bases not matched to a gene: 20. CDR3 length: 18 residues. CDR1 is LGHNT and CDR2 is FRNRAP in the germline V gene.

The CDR3 region is CASSPGRLNSGNTIYF. The CDR3 bases are TGTGCCAGCAGTCCAGGGCGGCTGAACTCTGGAAACACCATATATTTT. J is TRBJ1-3 and V is TRBV2; the D gene is possibly TRBD1 (5 bases). V was pared by 5 bases and J by 0 bases, with 14 bases between. The CDR3 totals 16 residues. Germline V lookup: CDR1 SNHLY, CDR2 FYNNEI.

This chain uses TRBV10-2 with TRBJ2-7, with no clear D. The CDR3 is made up of 12 amino acids. The germline CDR1 and CDR2 sequences are WSHSY and SAAADI. Trimming removed 10 bases at V and 3 bases at J, with 13 bases between. The DNA for the CDR3 is TGCGCCACCAAGATGGACGGCTACGAGCAGTACTTC. Translating it yields CATKMDGYEQYF.

The chain links TRBV7-9 to TRBJ2-2; 10 nucleotides match TRBD2. With 5 bases clipped from V and 6 bases from J, the junction kept 6 bases outside the gene matches. CDR1 is SEHNR and CDR2 is FQNEAQ in the germline V gene (reference sequence). This CDR3 spans 15 amino acids. The DNA of the CDR3 is TGTGCCAGCAGCGTAGGACTAGCGGAAGCCGGGGAGCTGTTTTTT. Amino acids: CASSVGLAEAGELFF.

This clone was found once. J is TRBJ2-1 and V is TRBV6-5; D is uncertain. The CDR3 has 14 residues. Germline CDR1 MNHEY, CDR2 SVGAGI. The ends were cut back, 2 bases at V and 6 bases at J, with 11 bases in the middle. The CDR3 DNA is TGTGCCAGCAGTTACAACGGAGTGAGCAATGAGCAGTTCTTC. Translating it yields CASSYNGVSNEQFF.

This chain links TRBV5-1 with TRBJ2-3; 7 bases are a match to TRBD1. Germline trimming cut 9 bases from V and 0 bases from J; bases unmatched to any gene: 7. The germline gives CDR1 SGHRS, CDR2 YFSETQ. The CDR3 is 14 residues long. The CDR3 loop is CATRTGSSTDTQYF. The CDR3 DNA is TGCGCCACTCGGACAGGATCTAGCACAGATACGCAGTATTTT.

J is TRBJ2-5 and V is TRBV6-5, with TRBD2 as a possible D gene (5 bases). Trimming stripped 4 bases from V and 7 bases from J, with 16 bases between. Germline-derived CDR1 and CDR2 are MNHEY and SVGAGI. The CDR3 covers 14 residues. The DNA for the CDR3 is TGTGCCAGCAGTTTGCGGGCAGATCGGGGGACCCAGTACTTC. This sequence encodes CASSLRADRGTQYF.

This sequence joins TRBV2 and TRBJ2-7, with TRBD1 matching 8 bases. Losses at the gene ends were 6 bases for V and 1 base for J; bases not matched to a gene: 5. The length of the CDR3 is 14 residues. The germline V gene has CDR1 SNHLY and CDR2 FYNNEI. CDR3 protein: CASRGTGGSYEQYF. The CDR3 nucleotides read TGTGCCAGCAGGGGGACAGGCGGATCCTACGAGCAGTACTTC.

The V call is TRBV6-5, the J call TRBJ1-1; TRBD1 aligns across 7 bases. CDR3 length equals 14 residues. Unmatched junction bases numbered 2, after V lost 4 bases and J lost 0 bases. Germline CDR1 MNHEY, CDR2 SVGAGI. This CDR3 is CASSWDSLNTEAFF. DNA for the CDR3: TGTGCCAGCAGTTGGGACAGCTTGAACACTGAAGCTTTCTTT.

The V gene is TRBV19, the J gene TRBJ2-6, with 7 bases lining up with TRBD2. Germline-derived CDR1 and CDR2 are LNHDA and SQIVND (reference sequence). Trimming cost V 4 bases and J 0 bases; bases outside gene matches: 0. The CDR3 extends over 15 amino acids. The DNA for the CDR3 is TGTGCCAGTAGTAGGGGGGGCTCTGGGGCCAACGTCCTGACTTTC. This sequence encodes CASSRGGSGANVLTF.

In this sample, this clone turned up once. The chain links TRBV5-4 to TRBJ2-5; 8 bases fit TRBD2. The germline V gene has CDR1 SGHNT and CDR2 YYREEE (reference sequence). V lost 2 bases, J lost 2 bases, and 8 bases stayed unmatched. The CDR3 sequence is 16 residues long. The chain's CDR3 is CASSFGGGGYQETQYF. CDR3 in DNA: TGTGCCAGCAGCTTCGGAGGCGGGGGGTATCAAGAGACCCAGTACTTC. Full variable domain (missing parts from reference TRBV5-4 and TRBJ2-5): ETGVTQSPTHLIKTRGQQVTLRCSSQSGHNTVSWYQQALGQGPQFIFQYYREEENGRGNFPPRFSGLQFPNYSSELNVNALELDDSALYLCASSFGGGGYQETQYFGPGTRLLVL.

The rearrangement uses TRBV5-4 and TRBJ1-3, with D maybe TRBD1 (5 bases). Trimming took off 4 bases at V and 8 bases at J, with 13 bases between the two ends. Looked up from germline, CDR1 is SGHNT and CDR2 is YYREEE (reference sequence). CDR3 length equals 13 residues. In DNA, the CDR3 is TGTGCCAGCAGCCCAGGGAGTTTAGACACCATATATTTT. Translated, it gives CASSPGSLDTIYF.

J is TRBJ2-3 and V is TRBV3-1 (or the pseudogene TRBV3-2), with 9 bases identical to TRBD1. J was trimmed by 5 bases and V by 4 bases; bases with no gene match: 4. This CDR3 has 14 residues. The V gene's germline CDR1 is LGHDT and CDR2 YNNKEL (reference sequence). The CDR3 DNA is TGTGCCAGCAGCCCGACAGGGGGGATAGATACGCAGTATTTT. Residues: CASSPTGGIDTQYF.

The chain recombines TRBV29-1 with TRBJ2-6; the D gene is possibly TRBD1 (5 bases). The CDR3 spans 13 residues. CDR1 SQVTM and CDR2 ANQGSEA come from the germline V gene. With 8 bases removed from V and 0 bases from J, the gap between germline ends came to 8 bases. The DNA for the CDR3 is TGCAGCTCGACAGTCTCTGGGGCCAACGTCCTGACTTTC. Protein: CSSTVSGANVLTF.

The chain is built from TRBV14 and TRBJ1-1; D gene uncertain. CDR1 and CDR2 (germline): SGHDN, FVKESK. This CDR3 is built from 13 residues. Trimming stripped 2 bases from V and 8 bases from J, with 12 bases between. The CDR3 region is CASSQLGSLEAFF. DNA of the CDR3: TGTGCCAGCAGCCAACTTGGCAGCCTAGAAGCTTTCTTT.

In this sample, this clone turned up a few times. The CDR3 bases are TGTGCCAGCAGTGACACTAGCGGGGGCTACAATGAGCAGTTCTTC. Protein: CASSDTSGGYNEQFF. V is TRBV6-4 and J is TRBJ2-1; 11 nucleotides agree with TRBD2. Trimming at V came to 2 bases and at J to 3 bases, leaving 0 bases not matched to a gene. This CDR3 has 15 amino acids. The germline CDR1 and CDR2 sequences are MRHNA and SNTAGT.

The chain couples TRBV10-3 to TRBJ2-7; 9 nucleotides agree with TRBD1. The germline gives CDR1 ENHRY, CDR2 SYGVKD. The CDR3 sequence is 12 residues long. The J segment lost 4 bases and the V segment lost 10 bases, leaving 5 bases of the junction unmatched. CDR3 nucleotide sequence: TGTGCCACAGAAGACAGGGGGTACGAGCAGTACTTC. Protein product: CATEDRGYEQYF.

The chain uses TRBV24-1 and TRBJ2-3, with D unresolved. V was shortened by 9 bases and J by 2 bases, with 11 bases between the two germline ends. Germline CDR1 and CDR2: KGHDR and SFDVKD. CDR3 length: 13 amino acids. Here the CDR3 DNA reads TGTGCCACCTCAGCTTGGGACACAGATACGCAGTATTTT. This codes for CATSAWDTDTQYF.

This clone showed up just once. The chain combines TRBV15 with TRBJ1-6; a weak D match, TRBD1 (6 bases). The CDR3 loop spans 17 amino acids. The germline gives CDR1 LNHNV, CDR2 YYDKDF (reference sequence). V was pared by 2 bases and J by 3 bases, with 14 bases between. CDR3 bases: TGTGCCACCAGCAGAAGCCCCGCGGACAGCTATAATTCACCCCTCCACTTT. Protein product: CATSRSPADSYNSPLHF.

The V call is TRBV10-3, the J call TRBJ1-3; no clear D. The ends were cut back, 4 bases at V and 3 bases at J, with 4 bases in the middle. In germline, CDR1 is ENHRY, CDR2 SYGVKD. This CDR3 spans 12 amino acids. The CDR3 spells CAISGDGNTIYF. The CDR3 coding sequence is TGTGCCATCAGTGGTGATGGAAACACCATATATTTT.

The chain's CDR3 is CASSILGEPSNQPQHF. The CDR3 region has the DNA TGTGCCAGTAGTATTCTAGGGGAGCCTAGCAATCAGCCCCAGCATTTT. The chain has TRBV19 and TRBJ1-5; a weak D match, TRBD1 (5 bases). The CDR3 is 16 amino acids. With 3 bases removed from V and 0 bases from J, the gap between germline ends came to 12 bases. CDR1 and CDR2 from the germline V gene are LNHDA and SQIVND (reference sequence).

This rearrangement joins TRBV5-1 to TRBJ1-1; no definite D call. V lost 0 bases, J lost 0 bases, and 9 bases lay in between. CDR1 is SGHRS and CDR2 is YFSETQ in the germline V gene. This CDR3 has 15 residues. CDR3 DNA sequence: TGCGCCAGCAGCTTGGAAGCAGGAGTGAACACTGAAGCTTTCTTT. It codes for CASSLEAGVNTEAFF. The variable domain in full, with the rest retrieved from reference TRBV5-1 and TRBJ1-1, is KAGVTQTPRYLIKTRGQQVTLSCSPISGHRSVSWYQQTPGQGLQFLFEYFSETQRNKGNFPGRFSGRQFSNSRSEMNVSTLELGDSALYLCASSLEAGVNTEAFFGQGTRLTVV.

This clone appeared a few times. The J gene is TRBJ1-4, the V gene TRBV19; 8 positions agree with TRBD1. V gave up 1 base and J gave up 8 bases; unmatched junction bases: 6. The CDR3 sequence is 15 residues long. Looked up from germline, CDR1 is LNHDA and CDR2 is SQIVND (reference sequence). The chain's CDR3 is CASSIGAGGREKLFF. Written as DNA, the CDR3 is TGTGCCAGTAGTATAGGCGCAGGGGGCAGGGAAAAACTGTTTTTT.

This chain connects TRBV5-4 to TRBJ2-2; possibly TRBD2 for D (5 bases). Germline lookup yields CDR1 SGHNT and CDR2 YYREEE (reference sequence). CDR3 size: 14 residues. V was shortened by 0 bases and J by 6 bases, with 9 bases between the two germline ends. The CDR3 region is CASSLATRPGELFF. In nucleotides, the CDR3 is TGTGCCAGCAGCTTGGCCACTAGACCCGGGGAGCTGTTTTTT.

The rearrangement links TRBV30 to TRBJ1-2; D perhaps matches TRBD1 (5 bases). The germline V and J ends were trimmed by 4 bases and 4 bases, with 10 bases remaining between them. The CDR3 loop spans 12 amino acids. Germline assignment: CDR1 GTSNPN and CDR2 SVGIG (reference sequence). This CDR3 reads CAWTPQGYGYTF. For the CDR3, the DNA is TGTGCCTGGACACCTCAGGGCTATGGCTACACCTTC.

The V and J genes are TRBV20-1 and TRBJ2-5, with D unclear. V shed 0 bases and J shed 4 bases, with 3 bases lying between them. The CDR3 runs to 11 residues. Germline V gene data show CDR1 as DFQATT and CDR2 as SNEGSKA (reference sequence). CDR3 DNA: TGCAGTGCTAGAGATCGAGAGACCCAGTACTTC. Its protein is CSARDRETQYF.

This clone was seen only once. The chain links TRBV19 to TRBJ2-7, with 8 bases aligning to TRBD2. Germline CDR1 and CDR2: LNHDA and SQIVND (reference sequence). The V gene end was trimmed by 8 bases and the J gene end by 3 bases; junction bases not matched to a gene: 12. The CDR3 contains 15 residues. The CDR3 region has the DNA TGTGCCAGTTCCTATAGCGGGGTCCAGGACTACGAGCAGTACTTC. Its translation: CASSYSGVQDYEQYF.

The rearrangement uses TRBV5-1 and TRBJ1-1; 8 bases are a match to TRBD1. CDR1 is SGHRS and CDR2 is YFSETQ in the germline V gene. This CDR3 is 15 amino acids long. V lost 4 bases, J lost 6 bases, and 11 bases stayed unmatched. This CDR3 is CASSGIQGEWAEAFF. In DNA, the CDR3 is TGCGCCAGCAGCGGTATACAGGGGGAATGGGCTGAAGCTTTCTTT.